Listed below are T cell receptor beta chains from one sample, sequenced in a study of somatic mutations in cytotoxic T cells in rheumatoid arthritis. This table comes from immunoSEQ multiplex PCR, and its TCRdb copy is limited to in-frame clones, with some not included. Of about 9,200 clones in the sample, nearly 80% were seen once. The sample comprised CD8+ T cells sorted from blood. These TCRs come from an adult with rheumatoid arthritis. CDR3s include the opening cysteine and the closing phenylalanine or tryptophan. Only part of the rows carry a size: once, few, many, or a class if the clone is expanded.

clone size,V gene,CDR3 length,CDR3 protein
NA,TRBV15,15,CATSRDLGVYQPQHF
NA,TRBV5-1,15,CASSGITGVNTEAFF
once,TRBV2,13,CASRDRGFYEQYF
NA,TRBV19,16,CASSGFSGGAGNEQFF
NA,TRBV6-5,14,CASSSGLVYNEQFF
NA,TRBV7-9,17,CASSQGLAGGLGNEQYF
NA,TRBV9,13,CASSVQGRDEQFF
NA,TRBV5-1,18,CASSPLPSGGSLGGELFF
NA,TRBV27,15,CASSRGFGGDLEQYF
NA,TRBV5-4,15,CASSLIGQGSFEQYF
NA,TRBV5-5,17,CASSGSPGGFDSYEQYF
NA,TRBV4-1,15,CASSQETYSNQPQHF
NA,TRBV27,13,CASSLGGLETQYF
NA,TRBV19,16,CASAASYLLAKNIQYF
NA,TRBV7-6,17,CASSFWDPRKKAYEQYF
once,TRBV27,15,CASSPGLANSYEQYF
NA,TRBV9,13,CASSVGRTTEAFF
NA,TRBV4-2,15,CASSRGGASTDTQYF
NA,TRBV4-3,17,CASSQDGSGGRTDTQYF
NA,TRBV28,11,CAYRGGHEQYF
NA,TRBV30,13,CAWQLAGYPEQFF
NA,TRBV7-8,16,CASSLPRDRFAGELFF
NA,TRBV27,14,CASALQGWNTEAFF
medium-sized,TRBV27,14,CASSLSQGAPGYTF
NA,TRBV27,18,CASSLGGVMGNPLGGYTF
NA,TRBV4-1,14,CASSQVWENTEAFF
NA,TRBV5-6,14,CASTEDRGYYGYTF
NA,TRBV30,14,CAFGRENANEKLFF
once,TRBV10-3,16,CAISAVGVHPNYGYTF
NA,TRBV10-3,15,CAIRDTGTAIYGYTF
NA,TRBV2,11,CASLTVYGYTF
NA,TRBV7-9,15,CASSLLRERHNEQFF
once,TRBV27,16,CASSLSASGAYNEQFF
NA,TRBV4-1,15,CASSLQGQGARELFF
few,TRBV6-5,15,CASSLTSGSTYEQFF
NA,TRBV11-1,16,CASSFWVRGGNTEAFF
NA,TRBV6-6,12,CASSPYRYEQYF
few,TRBV4-2,14,CASSLEGVASGYTF
NA,TRBV9,15,CASSVGGPSSYEQYF
once,TRBV30,13,CAWSVLFGYEQYF
NA,TRBV4-3,12,CASSQDGRAAFF
NA,TRBV19,13,CASSIMAADTQYF
NA,TRBV5-1,23,CASSLDLIGQGGGPSSYNSPLHF
NA,TRBV12-5,13,CASGPGGGTEAFF
NA,TRBV19,15,CASSPGGRGLYEQYF
NA,TRBV5-6,16,CASSTRGEAEFYGYTF
few,TRBV19,13,CASRVGPNTEAFF